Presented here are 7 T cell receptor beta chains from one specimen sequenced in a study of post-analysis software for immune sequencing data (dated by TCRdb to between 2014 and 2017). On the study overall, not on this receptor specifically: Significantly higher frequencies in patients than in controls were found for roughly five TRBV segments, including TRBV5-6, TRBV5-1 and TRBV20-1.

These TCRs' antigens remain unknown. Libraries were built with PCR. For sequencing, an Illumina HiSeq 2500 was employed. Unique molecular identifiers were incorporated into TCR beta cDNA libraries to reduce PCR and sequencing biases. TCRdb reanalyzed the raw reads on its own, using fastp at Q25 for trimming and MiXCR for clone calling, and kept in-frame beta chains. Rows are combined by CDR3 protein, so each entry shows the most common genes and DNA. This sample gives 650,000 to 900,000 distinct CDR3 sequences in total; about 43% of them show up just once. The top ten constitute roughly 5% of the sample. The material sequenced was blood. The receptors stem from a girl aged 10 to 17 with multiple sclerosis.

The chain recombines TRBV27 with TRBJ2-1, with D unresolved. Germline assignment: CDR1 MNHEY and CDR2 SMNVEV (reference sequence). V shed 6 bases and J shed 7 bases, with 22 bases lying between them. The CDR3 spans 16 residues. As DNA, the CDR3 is TGTGCCAGCAGCTTGGTGGCCCAGTTCCCCAATAATGAGCAGTTCTTC. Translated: CASSLVAQFPNNEQFF.

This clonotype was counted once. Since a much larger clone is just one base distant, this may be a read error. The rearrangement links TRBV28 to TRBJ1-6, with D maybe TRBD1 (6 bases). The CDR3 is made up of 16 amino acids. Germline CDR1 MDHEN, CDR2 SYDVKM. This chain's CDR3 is CATKRGASSYNSLLHF. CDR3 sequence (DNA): TGTGCCACAAAGAGGGGGGCGAGCTCCTATAATTCACTCCTCCACTTT.

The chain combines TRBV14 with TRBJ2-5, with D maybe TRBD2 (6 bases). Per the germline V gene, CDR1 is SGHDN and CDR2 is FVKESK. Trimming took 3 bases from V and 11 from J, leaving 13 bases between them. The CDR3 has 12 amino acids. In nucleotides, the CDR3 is TGTGCCAGCAGCCAGGGACTGGAGGAGCAGTACTTC. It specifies CASSQGLEEQYF.

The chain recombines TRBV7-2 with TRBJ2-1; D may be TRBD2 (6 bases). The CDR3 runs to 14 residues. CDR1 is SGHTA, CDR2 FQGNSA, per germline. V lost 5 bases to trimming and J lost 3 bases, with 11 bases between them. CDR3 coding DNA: TGTGCCAGCAGCATAGTAGCGGACTACAATGAGCAGTTCTTC. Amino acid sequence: CASSIVADYNEQFF.

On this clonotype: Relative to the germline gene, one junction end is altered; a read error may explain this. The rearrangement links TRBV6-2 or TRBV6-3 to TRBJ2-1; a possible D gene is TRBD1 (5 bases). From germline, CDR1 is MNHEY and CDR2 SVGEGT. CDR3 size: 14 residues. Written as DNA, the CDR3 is TGCGCCAGCATCGCCCCGGACACCTACAATGAGCAGTTCTTC. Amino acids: CASIAPDTYNEQFF.

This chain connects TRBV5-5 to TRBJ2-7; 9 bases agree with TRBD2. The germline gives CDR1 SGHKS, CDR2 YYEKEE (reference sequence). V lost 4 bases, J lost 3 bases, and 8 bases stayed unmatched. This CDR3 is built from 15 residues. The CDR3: CASSPTTSGYYEQYF. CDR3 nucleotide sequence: TGTGCCAGCAGCCCAACCACTAGCGGGTACTACGAGCAGTACTTC.

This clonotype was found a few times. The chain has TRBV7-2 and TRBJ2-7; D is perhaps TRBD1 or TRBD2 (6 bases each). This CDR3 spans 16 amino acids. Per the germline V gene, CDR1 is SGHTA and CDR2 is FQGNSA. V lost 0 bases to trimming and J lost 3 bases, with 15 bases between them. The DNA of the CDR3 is TGTGCCAGCAGCTTAGCGAGGCGCGGGACAAACTACGAGCAGTACTTC. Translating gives CASSLARRGTNYEQYF.